This T cell receptor (beta chain) was sequenced in a study of OX40 agonist ivuxolimab in advanced cancers. Background on the study: Three patients got partial responses; one had hepatocellular carcinoma and two had cutaneous melanoma. General observations from the study: On average, CD8+ T cells showed a greater number of expanded clones than CD4+. Clonal expansion by week 6 occurred in CD4+ and CD8+ blood T cells (at 0.1 to 3.0 mg/kg).

Libraries were prepared by immunoSEQ multiplex PCR; TCRdb keeps only in-frame clonotypes and omits some of them. The sample comprises tens of thousands of clones, approximately 86% of which are singletons, and approximately 11% rests with the top ten. The germline gives CDR1 LGHNA, CDR2 YSLEER. V was cut by 4 bases and J by 6 bases, with 15 bases left in between. The CDR3 totals 14 residues. Samples of blood were obtained at baseline, on cycle 4 day 1, and on cycle 7 day 1. A note on this clone: Its antigen is as yet unknown.

The rearrangement joins TRBV4-3 to TRBJ1-1, with D perhaps matching TRBD1 (5 bases). This material consisted of CD4+ or CD8+ T cells sorted from blood, taken in a trial of the OX40 agonist ivuxolimab. This TCR was recovered from an adult with an advanced solid tumor such as melanoma, head and neck, liver or kidney cancer. CDR3 sequence (DNA): TGCGCCAGCAGCCCCGGGGGGGGTCGGGCTGAAGCTTTCTTT. It codes for CASSPGGGRAEAFF.